The present entry profiles one TCR beta chain with its context. This CDR3 is 14 amino acids long. CDR1 and CDR2 from the germline V gene are LGHNA and YSLEER. V was pared by 4 bases and J by 6 bases, with 15 bases between. The sample is drawn from a study of cytomegalovirus exposure and HLA in healthy donors. The repertoire was sequenced with immunoSEQ multiplex PCR; TCRdb's copy has only in-frame clones and lacks some. The data show 52,000 or so clones, roughly nine tenths seen once. The sequenced material came from PBMCs. The clonotype comes from a woman aged 18 to 35 in good health and CMV-seronegative. The V call is TRBV4-3, the J call TRBJ2-5; tentatively, D is TRBD1 (5 bases). The CDR3 DNA reads TGCGCCAGCAGCCTCGGCCAGGGAAGCCAGACCCAGTACTTC. Amino acids: CASSLGQGSQTQYF.